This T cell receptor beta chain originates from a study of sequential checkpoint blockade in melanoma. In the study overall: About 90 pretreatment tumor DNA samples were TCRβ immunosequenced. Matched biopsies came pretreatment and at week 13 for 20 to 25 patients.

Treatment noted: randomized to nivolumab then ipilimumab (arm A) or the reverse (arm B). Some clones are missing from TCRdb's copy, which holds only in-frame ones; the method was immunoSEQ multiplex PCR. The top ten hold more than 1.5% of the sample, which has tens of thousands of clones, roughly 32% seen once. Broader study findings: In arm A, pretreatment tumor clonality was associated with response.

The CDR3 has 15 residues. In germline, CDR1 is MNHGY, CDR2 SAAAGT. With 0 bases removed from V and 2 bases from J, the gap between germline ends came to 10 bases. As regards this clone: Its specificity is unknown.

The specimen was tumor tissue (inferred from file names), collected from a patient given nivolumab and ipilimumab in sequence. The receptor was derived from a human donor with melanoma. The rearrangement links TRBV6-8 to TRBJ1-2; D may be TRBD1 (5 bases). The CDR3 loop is CASSYSTVANYGYTF. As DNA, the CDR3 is TGTGCCAGCAGTTACTCGACAGTAGCGAACTATGGCTACACCTTC.